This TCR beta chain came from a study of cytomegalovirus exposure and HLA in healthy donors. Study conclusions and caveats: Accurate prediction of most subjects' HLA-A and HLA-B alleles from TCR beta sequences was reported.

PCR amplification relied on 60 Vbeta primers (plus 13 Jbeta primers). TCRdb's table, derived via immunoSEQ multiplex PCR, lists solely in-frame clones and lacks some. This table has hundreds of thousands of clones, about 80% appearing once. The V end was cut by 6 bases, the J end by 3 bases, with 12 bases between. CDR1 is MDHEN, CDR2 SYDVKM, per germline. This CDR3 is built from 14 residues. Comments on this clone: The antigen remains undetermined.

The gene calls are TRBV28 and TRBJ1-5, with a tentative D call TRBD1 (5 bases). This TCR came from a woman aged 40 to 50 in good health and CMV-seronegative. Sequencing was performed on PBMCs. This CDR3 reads CASRPGGVNQPQHF. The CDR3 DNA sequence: TGTGCCAGCAGGCCGGGGGGGGTCAATCAGCCCCAGCATTTT. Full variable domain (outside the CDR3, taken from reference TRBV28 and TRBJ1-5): DVKVTQSSRYLVKRTGEKVFLECVQDMDHENMFWYRQDPGLGLRLIYFSYDVKMKEKGDIPEGYSVSREKKERFSLILESASTNQTSMYLCASRPGGVNQPQHFGDGTRLSIL.